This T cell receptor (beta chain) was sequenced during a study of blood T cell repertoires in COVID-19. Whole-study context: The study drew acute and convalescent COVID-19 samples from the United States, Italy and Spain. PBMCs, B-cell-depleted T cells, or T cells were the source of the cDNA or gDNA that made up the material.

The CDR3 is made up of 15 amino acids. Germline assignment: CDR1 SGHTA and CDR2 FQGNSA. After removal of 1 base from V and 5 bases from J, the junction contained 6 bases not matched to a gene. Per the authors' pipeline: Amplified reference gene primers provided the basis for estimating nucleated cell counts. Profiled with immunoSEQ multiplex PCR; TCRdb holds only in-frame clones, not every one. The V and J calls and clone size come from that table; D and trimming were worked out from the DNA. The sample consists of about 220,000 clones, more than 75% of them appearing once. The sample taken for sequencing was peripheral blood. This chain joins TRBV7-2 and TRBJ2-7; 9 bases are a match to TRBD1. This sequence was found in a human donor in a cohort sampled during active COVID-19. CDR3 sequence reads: CASSLVPGQGNEQYF. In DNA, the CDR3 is TGTGCCAGCAGCTTAGTCCCGGGACAGGGAAACGAGCAGTACTTC.